This TCR beta chain came from a study of metastatic and nonmetastatic thyroid tumors (dated by TCRdb to the early 2020s). Some background on the complete study: Repertoires were compared across peripheral blood and tumor or nodule tissue samples from malignant and benign thyroid patients. What the work shows at the level of the full study, not this receptor alone: In both blood and tumor samples, TCR beta diversity was reported to be significantly higher in malignant tumors than in benign nodules.

The library was made by PCR. TCRdb records Illumina HiSeq 4000 as the sequencer. High-throughput sequencing was used to profile the CDR3 region of the TCR beta-chain in every patient. As for the original processing: CDR3 differences across clinicopathological groups were used to build a classifier for discriminating distant-metastatic papillary thyroid cancer patients. Repertoire diversity was assessed with the Shannon index, and tumor-blood repertoire similarity with the Morisita-Horn index. The public reads were reprocessed in TCRdb via fastp at Q25 and MiXCR, keeping in-frame beta chains. TCRdb assigned the V and J calls; the authors' analysis was not used. The table for this sample lists about 69,000 clones; more than 13% of them were counted only once. The ten largest account for just over 6.5% of the sample. This clone has a count of ten or more. Its cognate antigen has yet to be identified. The input lacks base qualities; no much larger clone sits a single base away.

No treatment had been received by any patient before thyroid surgery. Using T-cell receptor beta sequencing, the study looked back at clinical samples from patients collected from about 2011 to 2019. Via the germline V gene (reference sequence), CDR1 is SEHNR and CDR2 FQNEAQ. Spanning cysteine to phenylalanine, the CDR3 consists of 12 amino acids. Here the CDR3 DNA is all that survives: 36 bases in frame from base 1. V was cut back by 1 base and J by 8 bases, leaving a gap of 8 bases between them. This TCR came from a male donor with papillary thyroid cancer or a benign thyroid nodule (not recorded which). Some clones in this sample may be carry-over from other donors' samples. The chain employs TRBV7-9 and TRBJ1-2, and TRBD1 may be the D gene, going by 5 matching bases. Sequencing was performed on blood. The CDR3 reads CASSLEGAGYTF. The bases read TGTGCCAGCAGCTTAGAAGGGGCAGGCTACACCTTC.